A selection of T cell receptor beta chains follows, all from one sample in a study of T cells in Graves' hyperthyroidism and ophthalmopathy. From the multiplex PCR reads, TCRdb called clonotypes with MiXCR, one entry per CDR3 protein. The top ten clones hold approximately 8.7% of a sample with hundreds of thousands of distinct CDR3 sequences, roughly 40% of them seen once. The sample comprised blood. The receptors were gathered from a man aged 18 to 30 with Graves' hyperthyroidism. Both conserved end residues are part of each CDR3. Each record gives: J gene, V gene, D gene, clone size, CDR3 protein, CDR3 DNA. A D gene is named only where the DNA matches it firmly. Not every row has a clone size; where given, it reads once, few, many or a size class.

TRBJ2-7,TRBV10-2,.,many,CASRIGGEYEQYF,TGCGCCAGCAGAATCGGAGGGGAGTACGAGCAGTACTTC
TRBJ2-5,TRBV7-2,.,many,CASSLDGRQETQYF,TGTGCCAGCAGCTTGGACGGCAGGCAAGAGACCCAGTACTTC
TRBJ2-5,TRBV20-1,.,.,CSAREVSGGTQYF,TGCAGTGCTAGAGAGGTTTCTGGGGGGACCCAGTACTTC
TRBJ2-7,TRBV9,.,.,CASSVGDTTYEQYF,TGTGCCAGCAGCGTAGGGGACACCACCTACGAGCAGTACTTC
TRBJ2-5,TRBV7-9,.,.,CASSLPLDSYQETQYF,TGTGCCAGCAGCTTACCGCTCGACAGCTACCAAGAGACCCAGTACTTC
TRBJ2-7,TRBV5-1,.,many,CASSLTTYEQYF,TGCGCCAGCAGCCTTACGACCTACGAGCAGTACTTC
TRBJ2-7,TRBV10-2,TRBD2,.,CASSEYRGGRAVNEQYF,TGCGCCAGCAGTGAGTACCGGGGGGGGAGGGCGGTCAACGAGCAGTACTTC
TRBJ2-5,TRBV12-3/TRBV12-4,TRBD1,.,CASSDRAPRETQYF,TGTGCCAGCAGTGACAGGGCCCCTCGAGAGACCCAGTACTTC
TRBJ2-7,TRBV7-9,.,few,CASSQTREGHEQYF,TGCGCCAGCAGCCAAACCCGGGAAGGTCACGAGCAGTACTTC
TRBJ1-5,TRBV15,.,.,CATSRVGGAQHF,TGTGCCACCAGCAGAGTAGGGGGGGCCCAGCATTTT
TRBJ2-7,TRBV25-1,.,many,CASMGGARYEQYF,TGTGCCAGCATGGGGGGAGCAAGGTACGAGCAGTACTTC
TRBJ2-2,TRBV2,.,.,CASQKLETGELFF,TGTGCCAGCCAGAAATTGGAGACCGGGGAGCTGTTTTTT
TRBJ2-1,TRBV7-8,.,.,CASSWDPYEQFF,TGTGCCAGCAGTTGGGACCCATATGAGCAGTTCTTC
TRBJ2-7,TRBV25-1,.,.,CASSPPEVSYEQYF,TGTGCCAGCTCACCACCCGAGGTTTCCTACGAGCAGTACTTC
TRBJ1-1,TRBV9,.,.,CASSARGLAMNTEAFF,TGTGCCAGCAGCGCTCGGGGGCTCGCGATGAACACTGAAGCTTTCTTT
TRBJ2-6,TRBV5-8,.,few,CASSTRGAGANVLTF,TGTGCCAGCAGCACCAGGGGAGCCGGGGCCAACGTCCTGACTTTC
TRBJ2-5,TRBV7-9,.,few,CASSLNTGTQYF,TGTGCCAGCAGCCTCAACACCGGGACCCAGTACTTC
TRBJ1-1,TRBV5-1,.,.,CASSTTGVWTEAFF,TGCGCCAGCAGCACAACAGGAGTTTGGACTGAAGCTTTCTTT
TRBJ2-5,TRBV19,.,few,CASSITQETQYF,TGTGCCAGTAGTATTACCCAAGAGACCCAGTACTTC
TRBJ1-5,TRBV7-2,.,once,CASSFSEGPSQPHHF,TGTGCCAGCAGCTTCAGTGAAGGCCCTAGTCAGCCCCACCATTTT
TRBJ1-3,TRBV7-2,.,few,CASSFSIGNTIYF,TGTGCCAGCAGCTTTTCGATCGGAAACACCATATATTTT
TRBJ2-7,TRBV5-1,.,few,CASSLEVLADEQYF,TGCGCCAGCAGCTTGGAAGTTCTCGCGGACGAGCAGTACTTC
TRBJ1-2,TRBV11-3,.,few,CASSRGRGSNYGYTF,TGTGCCAGCAGCCGGGGGAGAGGGTCCAACTATGGCTACACCTTC
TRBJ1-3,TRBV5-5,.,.,CASNLAGYGNTIYF,TGTGCCAGCAACTTGGCGGGATACGGAAACACCATATATTTT
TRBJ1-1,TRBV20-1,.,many,CSARTGGEAFF,TGCAGTGCTAGAACGGGCGGTGAAGCTTTCTTT
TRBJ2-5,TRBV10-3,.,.,CAIRVQQETQYF,TGTGCCATTCGGGTTCAACAAGAGACCCAGTACTTC
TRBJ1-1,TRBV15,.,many,CATSRAGVNTEAFF,TGTGCCACCAGCAGAGCCGGGGTGAACACTGAAGCTTTCTTT
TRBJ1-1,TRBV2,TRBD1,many,CASSAQGADEAFF,TGTGCCAGCAGTGCACAGGGGGCGGATGAAGCTTTCTTT
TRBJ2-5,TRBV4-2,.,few,CASSQVWGGRETQYF,TGTGCCAGCAGCCAGGTTTGGGGGGGCCGGGAGACCCAGTACTTC
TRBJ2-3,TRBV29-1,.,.,CSAWRGDTQYF,TGCAGCGCGTGGAGAGGAGATACGCAGTATTTT
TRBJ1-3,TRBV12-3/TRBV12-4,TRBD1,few,CASSFQGARGNTIYF,TGTGCCAGCAGTTTCCAGGGGGCGAGGGGAAACACCATATATTTT
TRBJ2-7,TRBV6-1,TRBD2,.,CASGTSGEYEQYF,TGTGCCAGCGGGACTAGCGGAGAGTACGAGCAGTACTTC
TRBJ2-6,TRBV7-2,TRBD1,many,CASLLQTGFGANVLTF,TGTGCCAGCTTACTACAGACAGGGTTTGGGGCCAACGTCCTGACTTTC
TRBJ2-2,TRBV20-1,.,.,CSARDLGAYTGELFF,TGCAGTGCTAGAGACCTGGGGGCCTACACCGGGGAGCTGTTTTTT
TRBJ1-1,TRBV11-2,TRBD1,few,CASSLNPTGGGTEAFF,TGTGCCAGCAGCTTAAACCCAACAGGGGGAGGCACTGAAGCTTTCTTT
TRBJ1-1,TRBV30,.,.,CAWSRVHTEAFF,TGTGCCTGGAGCAGGGTCCACACTGAAGCTTTCTTT
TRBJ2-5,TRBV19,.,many,CASSILGQETQYF,TGTGCCAGTAGTATCCTAGGCCAAGAGACCCAGTACTTC
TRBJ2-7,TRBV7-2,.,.,CASSSHPGSSSYEQYF,TGTGCCAGCAGCTCCCATCCTGGATCGAGCTCCTACGAGCAGTACTTC
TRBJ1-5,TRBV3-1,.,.,CASSQDFPGPNQPQHF,TGTGCCAGCAGCCAAGATTTCCCGGGACCCAATCAGCCCCAGCATTTT
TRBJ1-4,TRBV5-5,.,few,CASSQDKSEKLFF,TGTGCCAGCAGCCAAGATAAGTCTGAAAAACTGTTTTTT
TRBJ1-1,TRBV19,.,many,CASDHGQHTEAFF,TGTGCCAGTGACCACGGACAGCACACTGAAGCTTTCTTT
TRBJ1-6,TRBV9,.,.,CASRAESDSPLHF,TGTGCCAGCAGGGCTGAATCGGATTCACCCCTCCACTTT
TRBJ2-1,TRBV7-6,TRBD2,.,CASSFPTSGSDEQFF,TGTGCCAGCAGCTTTCCGACTAGCGGGAGTGATGAGCAGTTCTTC
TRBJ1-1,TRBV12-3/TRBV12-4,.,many,CASSLRSEAFF,TGTGCCAGCAGTTTAAGATCTGAAGCTTTCTTT
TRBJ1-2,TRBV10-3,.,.,CASSLSIGNLNYGYTF,TGTGCCAGCAGTTTATCGATAGGGAATCTTAACTATGGCTACACCTTC
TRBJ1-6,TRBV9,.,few,CASSAGSGSFFPLHF,TGTGCCAGCAGCGCGGGGAGTGGGTCATTTTTTCCCCTCCACTTT
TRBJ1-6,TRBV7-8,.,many,CASSSDVRDSPLHF,TGTGCCAGCAGCTCGGACGTTCGGGATTCACCCCTCCACTTT
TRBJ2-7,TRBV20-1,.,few,CSARQGTPLVQYF,TGCAGTGCTAGACAGGGGACCCCCCTTGTGCAGTACTTC
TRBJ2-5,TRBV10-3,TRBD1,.,CAISEQGGNQPQYF,TGTGCCATCAGTGAGCAAGGGGGCAATCAGCCCCAGTACTTC
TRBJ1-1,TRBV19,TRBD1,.,CASSQPQGGEAFF,TGTGCCAGCAGCCAACCCCAGGGGGGTGAAGCTTTCTTT
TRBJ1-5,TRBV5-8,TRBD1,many,CASRYRGSNQPQHF,TGTGCCAGCAGGTACAGGGGTAGCAATCAGCCCCAGCATTTT
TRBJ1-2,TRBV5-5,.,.,CASSWGRGEEGYTF,TGTGCCAGCAGCTGGGGACGGGGCGAGGAGGGCTACACCTTC
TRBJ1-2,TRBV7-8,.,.,CASSVGLATGYTF,TGTGCCAGCAGCGTGGGACTAGCGACTGGCTACACCTTC
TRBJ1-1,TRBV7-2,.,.,CASSLETGWSTEAFF,TGTGCCAGCAGCTTAGAGACGGGTTGGAGCACTGAAGCTTTCTTT